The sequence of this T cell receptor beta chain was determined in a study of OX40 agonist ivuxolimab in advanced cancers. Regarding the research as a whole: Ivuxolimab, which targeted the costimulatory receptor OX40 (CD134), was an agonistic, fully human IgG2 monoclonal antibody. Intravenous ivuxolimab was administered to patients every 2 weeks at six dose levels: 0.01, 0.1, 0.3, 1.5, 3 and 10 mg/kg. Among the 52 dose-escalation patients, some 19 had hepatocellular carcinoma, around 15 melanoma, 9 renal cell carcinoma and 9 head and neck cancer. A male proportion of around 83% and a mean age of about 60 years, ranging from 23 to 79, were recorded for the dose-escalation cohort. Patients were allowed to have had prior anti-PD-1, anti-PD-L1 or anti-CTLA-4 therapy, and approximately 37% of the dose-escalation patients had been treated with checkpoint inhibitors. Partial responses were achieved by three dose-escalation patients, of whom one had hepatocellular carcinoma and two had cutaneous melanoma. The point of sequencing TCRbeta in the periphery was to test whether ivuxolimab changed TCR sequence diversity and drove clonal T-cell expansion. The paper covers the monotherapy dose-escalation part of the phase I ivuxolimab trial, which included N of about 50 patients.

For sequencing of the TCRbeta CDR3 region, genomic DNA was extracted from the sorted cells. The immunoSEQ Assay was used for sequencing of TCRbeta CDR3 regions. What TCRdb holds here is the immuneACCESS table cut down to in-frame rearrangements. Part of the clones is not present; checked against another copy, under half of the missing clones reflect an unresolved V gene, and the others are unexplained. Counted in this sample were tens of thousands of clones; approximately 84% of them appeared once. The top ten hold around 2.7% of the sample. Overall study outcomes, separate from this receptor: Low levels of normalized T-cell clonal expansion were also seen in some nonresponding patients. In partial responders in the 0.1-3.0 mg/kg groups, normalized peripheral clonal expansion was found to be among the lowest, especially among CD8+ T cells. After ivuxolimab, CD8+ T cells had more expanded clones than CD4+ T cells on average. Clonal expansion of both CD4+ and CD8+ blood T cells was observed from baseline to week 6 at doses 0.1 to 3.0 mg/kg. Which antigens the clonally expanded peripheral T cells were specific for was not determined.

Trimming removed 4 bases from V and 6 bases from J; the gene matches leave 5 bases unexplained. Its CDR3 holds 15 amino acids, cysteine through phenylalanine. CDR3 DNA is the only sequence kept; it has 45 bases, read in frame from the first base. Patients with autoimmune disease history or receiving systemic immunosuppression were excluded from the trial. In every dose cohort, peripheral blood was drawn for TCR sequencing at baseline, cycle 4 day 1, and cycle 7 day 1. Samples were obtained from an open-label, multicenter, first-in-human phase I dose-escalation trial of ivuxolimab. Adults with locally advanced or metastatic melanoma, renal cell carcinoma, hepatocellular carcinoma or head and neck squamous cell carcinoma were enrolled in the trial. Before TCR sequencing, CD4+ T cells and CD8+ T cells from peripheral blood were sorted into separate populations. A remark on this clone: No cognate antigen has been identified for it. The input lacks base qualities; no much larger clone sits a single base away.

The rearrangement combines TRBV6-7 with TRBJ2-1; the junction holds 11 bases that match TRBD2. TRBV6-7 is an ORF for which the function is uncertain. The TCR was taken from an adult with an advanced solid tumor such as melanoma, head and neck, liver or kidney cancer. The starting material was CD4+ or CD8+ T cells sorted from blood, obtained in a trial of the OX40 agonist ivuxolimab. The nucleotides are TGTGCCAGCAGTTCCTCTAGCGGGGGGTTCAATGAGCAGTTCTTC. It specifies CASSSSSGGFNEQFF.